Shown below are 28 T cell receptor beta chains from a single sample sequenced in a study of cytomegalovirus exposure and HLA in healthy donors (dated by TCRdb to the late 2010s). Receptor amplification or capture employed the immunoSEQ multiplex PCR assay. For the multiplex PCR, a mixture combining 60 forward primers for TCR Vbeta segments and 13 reverse primers for TCR Jbeta segments was used. TCRdb retrieved this table from immuneACCESS and kept in-frame rearrangements only. Not all clones are present; in checked studies, unresolved V genes account for under half, and no reason is known for the remainder. The sample contains 200,000 to 250,000 clones, 75% to 85% of them found a single time. Of the sample, less than 3.5% is held by the ten largest clones. Material for sequencing was PBMCs. All receptors come from a woman between 55 and 75 years old in good health and CMV-seropositive.

J is TRBJ2-1 and V is TRBV9, with D possibly being TRBD2 (6 bases). CDR1 SGDLS and CDR2 YYNGEE come from the germline V gene. This CDR3 is built from 15 residues. V was cut by 1 base and J by 0 bases, with 8 bases left in between. CDR3 sequence reads: CASSVTSSSYNEQFF. DNA for the CDR3: TGTGCCAGCAGCGTAACTAGCAGCTCCTACAATGAGCAGTTCTTC.

The chain carries TRBV7-9 and TRBJ2-7; 8 nucleotides line up with TRBD1. Looked up from germline, CDR1 is SEHNR and CDR2 is FQNEAQ (reference sequence). This CDR3 spans 16 amino acids. After removal of 1 base from V and 0 bases from J, the junction contained 5 bases not matched to a gene. The CDR3: CASSLGGDRSSYEQYF. For the CDR3, the DNA is TGTGCCAGCAGCTTAGGGGGGGACAGGTCCTCCTACGAGCAGTACTTC.

This clone was seen just once. The V and J genes are TRBV28 and TRBJ1-2, with a weak D call TRBD1 (6 bases). CDR1 and CDR2 from the germline V gene are MDHEN and SYDVKM. The CDR3 extends over 13 amino acids. V was pared by 4 bases and J by 6 bases, with 12 bases between. The CDR3 nucleotides are TGTGCCAGCAGTTCAGGGACATGGAATGGCTACACCTTC. Amino acid sequence: CASSSGTWNGYTF.

The genes are TRBV7-9 and TRBJ2-7; possible D gene TRBD1, 6 bases. The CDR3 length is 13 residues. Germline V CDR1 and CDR2: SEHNR, FQNEAQ (reference sequence). The germline V and J ends were trimmed by 5 bases and 1 base, with 9 bases remaining between them. Here the CDR3 DNA reads TGTGCCAGCAGCCAACAGGGATCCTACGAGCAGTACTTC. It codes for CASSQQGSYEQYF.

This sequence joins TRBV5-5 and TRBJ2-1; TRBD2 matches 15 bases. The junction had 6 bases not matched to a gene; V was cut back by 4 bases and J by 4 bases. The CDR3 runs 17 residues. From germline, CDR1 is SGHKS and CDR2 YYEKEE (reference sequence). CDR3 sequence: CASSLPGLAGGYNEQFF. The CDR3 nucleotides are TGTGCCAGCAGCCTTCCGGGACTAGCGGGAGGTTACAATGAGCAGTTCTTC.

The rearrangement links TRBV10-3 to TRBJ2-1; TRBD1 matches at 7 bases. In germline, CDR1 is ENHRY, CDR2 SYGVKD. The CDR3 is made up of 16 amino acids. The ends lost 2 bases at V and 4 bases at J; junction bases unmatched: 8. The DNA for the CDR3 is TGTGCCATCAGTGAGCCCCCAGGGACAGAGTACAATGAGCAGTTCTTC. It codes for CAISEPPGTEYNEQFF.

This chain uses TRBV5-1 with TRBJ2-7; 8 bases agree with TRBD1. The V gene's germline CDR1 is SGHRS and CDR2 YFSETQ. Trimming removed 0 bases from V and 0 bases from J; junction bases left unmatched: 5. This CDR3 has 16 residues. CDR3 loop: CASSLGVGQGSYEQYF. CDR3 coding DNA: TGCGCCAGCAGCTTGGGAGTTGGACAGGGCTCCTACGAGCAGTACTTC.

The rearrangement joins TRBV5-1 to TRBJ2-3; TRBD2 matches at 8 bases. This CDR3 has 15 residues. The V gene's germline CDR1 is SGHRS and CDR2 YFSETQ. V lost 4 bases to trimming and J lost 4 bases; unmatched junction nucleotides: 8. The CDR3 here is CASSPGTRAPDTQYF. For the CDR3, the DNA is TGCGCCAGCAGCCCCGGGACTAGGGCGCCAGATACGCAGTATTTT.

This clone was detected once. This chain connects TRBV4-3 to TRBJ1-3; the D gene is possibly TRBD1 (6 bases). Germline CDR1 LGHNA, CDR2 YSLEER. The CDR3 sequence is 15 residues long. V lost 1 base and J lost 4, with 11 bases in between. The CDR3 nucleotides are TGCGCCAGCAGCCAAGGGGGGGGGCCAGGAAACACCATATATTTT. Translated: CASSQGGGPGNTIYF.

The chain carries TRBV9 and TRBJ2-1; 7 bases match TRBD2. The CDR3 covers 14 residues. Per the germline V gene, CDR1 is SGDLS and CDR2 is YYNGEE. V trimming: 3 bases; J trimming: 7 bases; junction bases outside the gene matches: 7. CDR3 protein: CASSARTSSNEQFF. CDR3 nucleotides: TGTGCCAGCAGCGCGAGGACTAGTAGTAATGAGCAGTTCTTC.

The chain uses TRBV7-9 and TRBJ2-7; 7 nucleotides match TRBD1. The trim removed 4 bases at V and 5 bases at J, leaving 14 bases unmatched. Germline-derived CDR1 and CDR2 are SEHNR and FQNEAQ (reference sequence). The CDR3 has 16 residues. The CDR3 DNA reads as TGTGCCAGCAGCTCCCTAGACAGGGTAACCAGCAACGAGCAGTACTTC. Translated: CASSSLDRVTSNEQYF.

This clone occurred once. CDR3 DNA sequence: TGTGCCAGCAGCTGGGACAGGGATCAGCCCCAGCATTTT. The encoded protein is CASSWDRDQPQHF. The chain carries TRBV11-2 and TRBJ1-5; 9 bases are a match to TRBD1. The ends lost 4 bases at V and 5 bases at J; junction bases unmatched: 0. There are 13 residues in the CDR3. The germline V gene encodes CDR1 SGHAT and CDR2 FQNNGV.

This clone has just a few counts. The chain recombines TRBV6-6 with TRBJ1-1; TRBD1 might be the D (6 bases). The ends were cut back, 0 bases at V and 3 bases at J, with 11 bases in the middle. The CDR3 extends over 15 amino acids. The germline gives CDR1 MNHNY, CDR2 SVGAGI (reference sequence). The CDR3 reads CASSYSRSGDTEAFF. The CDR3 DNA follows: TGTGCCAGCAGTTACTCCCGGTCAGGGGACACTGAAGCTTTCTTT.

This clone was picked up a small number of times. The rearrangement links TRBV14 to TRBJ2-7; TRBD1 is a possible D gene (6 bases). Trimming pared 3 bases from V and 3 bases from J, leaving 15 bases between. There are 15 residues in the CDR3. Germline V gene lookup returns CDR1 SGHDN and CDR2 FVKESK. The CDR3 region has the DNA TGTGCCAGCAGCCAGGATCGGGACATAGACTACGAGCAGTACTTC. It translates to CASSQDRDIDYEQYF.

On this clone itself: Distinct nucleotide sequences in the sample also encode this CDR3. The chain couples TRBV28 to TRBJ2-7, with 9 bases lining up with TRBD1. Per germline, CDR1 MDHEN and CDR2 SYDVKM. The CDR3 is made up of 13 amino acids. Germline trimming cut 6 bases from V and 3 bases from J; bases unmatched to any gene: 3. The CDR3 protein is CASRPGQGYEQYF. The CDR3 DNA reads TGTGCCAGCAGACCGGGACAGGGCTACGAGCAGTACTTC.

The rearrangement joins TRBV7-9 to TRBJ2-5; possible D gene TRBD1, 5 bases. CDR1 is SEHNR, CDR2 FQNEAQ, per germline (reference sequence). This CDR3 spans 13 amino acids. Trimming took off 3 bases at V and 2 bases at J, with 7 bases between the two ends. CDR3 loop: CASSFRQQETQYF. For the CDR3, the DNA is TGTGCCAGCAGCTTCCGACAGCAAGAGACCCAGTACTTC.

The chain joins TRBV5-6 to TRBJ1-3; perhaps TRBD1 as D (6 bases). Germline values: CDR1 SGHDT, CDR2 YYEEEE. V gave up 4 bases and J gave up 3 bases, with 20 bases separating them. This CDR3 is 17 amino acids long. In nucleotides, the CDR3 is TGTGCCAGCAGCACAAGGGGTTACAGGGCGGTTGGAAACACCATATATTTT. As protein: CASSTRGYRAVGNTIYF. The full variable domain, completed using reference TRBV5-6 and TRBJ1-3, is DAGVTQSPTHLIKTRGQQVTLRCSPKSGHDTVSWYQQALGQGPQFIFQYYEEEERQRGNFPDRFSGHQFPNYSSELNVNALLLGDSALYLCASSTRGYRAVGNTIYFGEGSWLTVV.

The chain has TRBV7-3 and TRBJ2-3, with 12 bases lining up with TRBD2. The CDR3 has 15 amino acids. Per germline, CDR1 SGHTA and CDR2 FQGTGA. The V and J ends lost 4 bases and 5 bases, in that order; junction bases with no gene match: 4. The CDR3 coding sequence is TGTGCCAGCAGCTCACTAGCGGGGGGTAGAGATACGCAGTATTTT. This translates into CASSSLAGGRDTQYF.

This clone has just a few counts. The CDR3 DNA reads as TGTGCCAGCAGCTTACGACTAACTAGCGGGGCGGGTGAGCAGTTCTTC. Amino acids: CASSLRLTSGAGEQFF. This chain joins TRBV7-2 and TRBJ2-1; TRBD2 matches 10 bases. There are 16 residues in the CDR3. Trimming at V came to 2 bases and at J to 9 bases, leaving 10 bases not matched to a gene. Germline V CDR1 and CDR2: SGHTA, FQGNSA.

The chain links TRBV7-2 to TRBJ1-2, with TRBD1 matching 10 bases. Trimming cost V 5 bases and J 8 bases; bases outside gene matches: 8. Germline V gene sequence: CDR1 SGHTA, CDR2 FQGNSA. The CDR3 has 14 residues. Here the CDR3 DNA reads TGTGCCAGCAGCCCCGGGACAGGGGTAGGAGGCTACACCTTC. The encoded protein is CASSPGTGVGGYTF.

This sequence joins TRBV2 and TRBJ1-5, with D tentatively TRBD1 (6 bases). Germline assignment: CDR1 SNHLY and CDR2 FYNNEI. V was pared by 6 bases and J by 2 bases, with 8 bases between. This CDR3 contains 13 residues. The CDR3 DNA follows: TGTGCCAGCAGGCGACAGGGCAATCAGCCCCAGCATTTT. Translating it yields CASRRQGNQPQHF.

The J gene is TRBJ2-7, the V gene TRBV6-5, with TRBD2 matching over 7 bases. J gave up 3 bases and V 6 bases, and 8 bases lay outside the gene matches. Per germline, CDR1 MNHEY and CDR2 SVGAGI. This CDR3 is built from 14 residues. The CDR3: CASSSGLADYEQYF. CDR3 coding DNA: TGTGCCAGCAGCTCCGGGCTAGCGGACTACGAGCAGTACTTC.

This rearrangement joins TRBV6-6 to TRBJ2-5; D gene ambiguous. The J call may be incorrect, as the DNA end agrees better with TRBJ2-7. Germline lookup yields CDR1 MNHNY and CDR2 SVGAGI (reference sequence). The CDR3 length is 16 residues. Here the CDR3 reads CASSYRDRLSSYEQYF. The CDR3 DNA reads TGTGCCAGCAGTTACCGTGACCGACTCTCCTCCTACGAGCAGTACTTC.

In this sample, this clone turned up once. V and J are TRBV6-1 and TRBJ2-5; TRBD2 matches 10 bases. Germline CDR1 and CDR2: MNHNS and SASEGT. The CDR3 length is 11 residues. V trimming: 9 bases; J trimming: 6 bases; junction bases outside the gene matches: 1. CDR3 in DNA: TGTGCCAGTACTAGCGGGAAGACCCAGTACTTC. Its protein product is CASTSGKTQYF.

The chain couples TRBV6-5 to TRBJ1-3, with D perhaps TRBD1 (6 bases). The CDR3 is 13 residues long. Germline loops: CDR1 MNHEY, CDR2 SVGAGI. Trimming took 6 bases from V and 0 from J, leaving 6 bases between them. The CDR3 DNA reads TGTGCCAGCAGGACAGGCTCTGGAAACACCATATATTTT. Protein: CASRTGSGNTIYF.

This clone was observed a few times. V gene TRBV4-1 combines with J gene TRBJ2-5; the D gene is possibly TRBD2 (5 bases). The J call could be wrong; TRBJ2-7 is a better fit for the DNA end. The CDR3 is 15 amino acids. CDR1 is MGHRA, CDR2 YSYEKL, per germline. CDR3: CASSPIVGEIYEQYF. The DNA for the CDR3 is TGCGCCAGCAGTCCCATAGTCGGGGAGATCTACGAGCAGTACTTC.

The V gene is TRBV6-6, the J gene TRBJ1-6; D may be TRBD1 (5 bases). Trimming cost V 2 bases and J 6 bases, with 8 bases left between them. This CDR3 region has 14 residues. Germline CDR1 and CDR2: MNHNY and SVGAGI (reference sequence). CDR3 region: CASSYDRINSPLHF. DNA for the CDR3: TGTGCCAGCAGTTACGACAGAATTAATTCACCCCTCCACTTT.

V is TRBV6-6 and J is TRBJ2-7; D is unresolved. Trimming stripped 0 bases from V and 0 bases from J, with 9 bases between. This CDR3 has 15 residues. Germline CDR1 reads MNHNY; CDR2 reads SVGAGI (reference sequence). The CDR3 is CASSYSIPSSYEQYF. DNA for the CDR3: TGTGCCAGCAGTTACTCAATTCCGAGCTCCTACGAGCAGTACTTC.